This T cell receptor beta chain was captured by sequencing in a study of T cells after yellow fever vaccination. Study information: Fractions low in cell number were prepared with SMART-Seq v4 Ultra Low Input. The study, taken as a whole, reports: Reappearance after the booster was observed for most primary-vaccination clones (around 95% CD4, roughly 90% CD8).

The table lists this clonotype with many counts. Antigen unknown. TCRdb re-analysed the 5' RACE reads in MiXCR, keeping a single row per CDR3 protein. The data contain some 560,000 distinct CDR3 sequences, around 16% of them seen just once; the ten biggest clones take up around 16%. Trimming pared 0 bases from V and 9 bases from J, leaving 11 bases between. The CDR3 is made up of 12 amino acids. CDR1 SQVTM and CDR2 ANQGSEA come from the germline V gene. This receptor was obtained from a man younger than 30 who received the YFV17D yellow fever vaccine. Sample: PBMCs, taken less than 6 days after the first yellow fever vaccination. This chain uses TRBV29-1 with TRBJ1-2, with D unclear. Here the CDR3 reads CSVEEVVRSYTF. CDR3 coding DNA: TGCAGCGTTGAAGAGGTCGTCAGGAGCTACACCTTC.